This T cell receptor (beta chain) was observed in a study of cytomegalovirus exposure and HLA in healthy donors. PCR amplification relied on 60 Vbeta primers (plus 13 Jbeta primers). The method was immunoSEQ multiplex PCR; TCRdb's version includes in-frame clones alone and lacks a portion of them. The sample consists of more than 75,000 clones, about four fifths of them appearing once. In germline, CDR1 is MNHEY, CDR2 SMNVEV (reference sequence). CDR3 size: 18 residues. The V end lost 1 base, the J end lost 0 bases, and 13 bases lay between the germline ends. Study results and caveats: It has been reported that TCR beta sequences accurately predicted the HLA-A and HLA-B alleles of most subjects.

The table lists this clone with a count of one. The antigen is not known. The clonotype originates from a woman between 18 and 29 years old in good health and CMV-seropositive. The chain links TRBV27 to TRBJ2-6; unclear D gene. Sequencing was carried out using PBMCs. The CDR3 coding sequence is TGTGCCAGCAGTTTATTACGGTCCGCGGTCTCTGGGGCCAACGTCCTGACTTTC. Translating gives CASSLLRSAVSGANVLTF. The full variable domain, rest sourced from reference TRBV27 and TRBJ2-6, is EAQVTQNPRYLITVTGKKLTVTCSQNMNHEYMSWYRQDPGLGLRQIYYSMNVEVTDKGDVPEGYKVSRKEKRNFPLILESPSPNQTSLYFCASSLLRSAVSGANVLTFGAGSRLTVL.